The 4 T cell receptor beta chains in this list originate from one sample, sequenced in a study of shared clonotypes between healthy human individuals. Method: immunoSEQ multiplex PCR; TCRdb's copy keeps in-frame clones and lacks some. Here the sample spans 90,000 to 120,000 clones, about 70% being singletons. Sequences were obtained from memory CD8+ T cells sorted from blood. Subset given: CD45RO+ cells pooled with CCR7-negative TemRA cells. All receptors come from a woman in her twenties or thirties in good health.

The chain combines TRBV28 with TRBJ2-5; tentatively, D is TRBD2 (7 bases). Trimming took 6 bases from V and 1 from J, leaving 15 bases between them. Germline assignment: CDR1 MDHEN and CDR2 SYDVKM. There are 15 residues in the CDR3. CDR3 nucleotides: TGTGCCAGCAGCCGCAGGGGAGGGGGCCAAGAGACCCAGTACTTC. It is translated as CASSRRGGGQETQYF.

There are a few counts of this clone. This chain connects TRBV6-4 to TRBJ1-4, with no clear D. The V gene's germline CDR1 is MRHNA and CDR2 SNTAGT. Deletions cut 0 bases from V and 9 bases from J, with 8 bases between. The CDR3 has 13 residues. CDR3 DNA: TGTGCCAGCAGTGACTCGGACGGGAAAAAACTGTTTTTT. The encoded protein is CASSDSDGKKLFF.

V usage is TRBV5-6 and J usage is TRBJ2-7; 8 nucleotides match TRBD1. There are 15 residues in the CDR3. Per the germline V gene, CDR1 is SGHDT and CDR2 is YYEEEE. Germline trimming cut 2 bases from V and 2 bases from J; bases unmatched to any gene: 6. As DNA, the CDR3 is TGTGCCAGCAGCTTCTCCGGGACAGGAACCTACGAGCAGTACTTC. Its protein product is CASSFSGTGTYEQYF.

This clone was picked up one time. The chain joins TRBV5-1 to TRBJ1-1; 7 bases map to TRBD1. The CDR3 runs to 15 residues. V was clipped by 0 bases and J by 5 bases; unmatched bases: 7. Germline-derived CDR1 and CDR2 are SGHRS and YFSETQ. The CDR3 DNA is TGCGCCAGCAGCTTGGTCCGACAGGGTAGGACTGAAGCTTTCTTT. Translated, it gives CASSLVRQGRTEAFF.